Listed below are T cell receptor beta chains from one sample, sequenced in a study of regulatory T cells in long-lasting Graves disease. TCRdb reprocessed the multiplex PCR reads with MiXCR, giving one entry per CDR3 protein. Counted here are approximately 400,000 distinct CDR3 sequences, roughly 20% occurring once; the ten biggest clones make up around 21%. The sample was peripheral blood mononuclear cells (PBMCs), taken when the disease was refractory, from a patient treated with antithyroid drugs. The receptors were gathered from a female donor with Graves disease. Each CDR3 is given with its conserved first and last residue. A D gene is named only where the DNA matches it firmly. Not every row has a clone size; where given, it reads once, few, many or a size class.

J | D | V | size | DNA | CDR3
TRBJ2-5 | TRBD1 | TRBV7-2 | many | TGTGCCAGCAGCCCCGGGGACAGGTTGAAGACCCAGTACTTC | CASSPGDRLKTQYF
TRBJ2-1 | . | TRBV7-9 | few | TGTGCCAGCAGCCTCGCCGCTGGAGGGGGTAGCAATGAGCAGTTCTTC | CASSLAAGGGSNEQFF
TRBJ1-5 | . | TRBV7-2 | . | TGTGCCAGCAGCTTAGGGGCAGGACTTAGCAATCAGCCCCAGCATTTT | CASSLGAGLSNQPQHF
TRBJ2-3 | . | TRBV29-1 | few | TGCAGCGGGGAAAGGGGAACAGATACGCAGTATTTT | CSGERGTDTQYF
TRBJ1-2 | . | TRBV5-1 | few | TGCGCCAGCAGCTACGGGGGGGGAAGCTATGGCTACACCTTC | CASSYGGGSYGYTF
TRBJ1-1 | TRBD1 | TRBV12-3/TRBV12-4 | many | TGTGCCAGCAGTTTCTCCGGGACAGGGCCATCCTTT | CASSFSGTGPSF
TRBJ1-6 | TRBD1 | TRBV7-2 | . | TGTGCCAGCAGCTCACCGGGGACAGCTTATAATTCACCCCTCCACTTT | CASSSPGTAYNSPLHF
TRBJ2-3 | . | TRBV28 | . | TGTGCCAGCGGTTTATTAGGGCGCACAGATACGCAGTATTTT | CASGLLGRTDTQYF
TRBJ1-6 | . | TRBV6-1 | few | TGTGCCAGCAGCTCCCTCTGGGGGTCAGGCAAAGATTCACCCCTCCACTTT | CASSSLWGSGKDSPLHF
TRBJ1-1 | . | TRBV28 | few | TGTGCCAGCAGTGTTCGGGGGGCCGACACTGAAGCTTTCTTT | CASSVRGADTEAFF
TRBJ1-1 | . | TRBV12-3/TRBV12-4 | . | TGTGCCAGCAGTTTACTAGGAAAGGGGGCTGAAGCTTTCTTT | CASSLLGKGAEAFF
TRBJ2-5 | . | TRBV20-1 | many | TGCAGTGCTAGAGATCTAGGCCAGTTCCAAGAGACCCAGTACTTC | CSARDLGQFQETQYF
TRBJ2-7 | . | TRBV10-3 | . | TGTGCCATCAGTGCCGCTAGCGCCTACGAGCAGTACTTC | CAISAASAYEQYF
TRBJ2-2 | . | TRBV7-9 | few | TGTGCCAGCAGCTTATCGGGCCTGGAGCTGTTTTTT | CASSLSGLELFF
TRBJ2-7 | TRBD1 | TRBV30 | . | TGTGCCTGGGGGAGGACAGGGCCTTACGAGCAGTACTTC | CAWGRTGPYEQYF